A selection of T cell receptor beta chains follows, all from one sample in a study of CD8+CD57+ T cells in acquired aplastic anemia. MiXCR was run by TCRdb on the reads, yielding one entry per CDR3 protein. The sample contains roughly 80,000 distinct CDR3 sequences, 55% to 75% of which appear only once. Sequences were obtained from sorted CD4+, CD8+, or CD8+CD57+ T cells (not recorded which) from PBMCs. These receptors originate from a human donor with aplastic anemia. The CDR3 runs from the conserved cysteine through the conserved F or W. Fields, in order: CDR3 length, clone size, D gene, J gene, V gene, CDR3 DNA, CDR3 protein. The D gene is left open where the match is weak. Some rows mark clone size as missing; the rest say once, few, many or name a class of expanded clone.

>15|.|TRBD2|TRBJ2-5|TRBV5-4
TGTGCCAGCAGCCCGACCCCGGGGGGGGGAGAGACCCAGTACTTC
CASSPTPGGGETQYF
>12|few|TRBD1|TRBJ2-7|TRBV10-3
TGTGCCATCAGCGACAGGGGCAACGAGCAGTACTTC
CAISDRGNEQYF
>15|many|TRBD1|TRBJ1-2|TRBV5-4
TGTGCCAGCAGCACCCGTGGACAGGGAGCCTATGGCTACACCTTC
CASSTRGQGAYGYTF
>15|.|.|TRBJ1-2|TRBV25-1
TGTGCCAGCAGTGAATATCCAGAGATGAACTATGGCTACACCTTC
CASSEYPEMNYGYTF
>14|.|.|TRBJ1-1|TRBV20-1
TGCAGTGCTAGAAAGTTTGGCAGGGGAACTGAAGCTTTCTTT
CSARKFGRGTEAFF
>13|.|.|TRBJ2-5|TRBV20-1
TGCAGTGCTAGAGATGGGGGGCAAGAGACCCAGTACTTC
CSARDGGQETQYF
>16|.|.|TRBJ2-7|TRBV11-1
TGTGCCAGCAGCTTAGAAGTCAGGGCGAGCTCCTACGAGCAGTACTTC
CASSLEVRASSYEQYF
>13|.|TRBD1|TRBJ2-7|TRBV2
TGTGCCAGCGGCGGGGACAGGGCCTACGAGCAGTACTTC
CASGGDRAYEQYF
>14|.|.|TRBJ2-1|TRBV2
TGTGCCATCAGAATGACAGGGACTGGCAATGAGCAGTTCTTC
CAIRMTGTGNEQFF
>11|.|.|TRBJ2-3|TRBV10-3
TGTGCCATCAGGAGGGGAGATACGCAGTATTTT
CAIRRGDTQYF
>14|.|.|TRBJ1-6|TRBV18
TGTGCCAGCTCACCACGAGGGAAGAATTCACCCCTCCACTTT
CASSPRGKNSPLHF
>13|.|.|TRBJ1-1|TRBV2
TGTGCCAGCAGTGAGTGGGCCAATACTGAAGCTTTCTTT
CASSEWANTEAFF
>14|.|.|TRBJ1-2|TRBV2
TGTGCCAGCAAGCAGGGATTAACTAACTATGGCTACACCTTC
CASKQGLTNYGYTF
>13|.|.|TRBJ1-2|TRBV19
TGTGCCAGTAGTATTAGCAGTCACTATGGCTACACCTTC
CASSISSHYGYTF
>17|.|.|TRBJ2-2|TRBV11-1
TGTGCCAGCAGCCCTACAGGGGGGCGGGAGTTCACCGGGGAGCTGTTTTTT
CASSPTGGREFTGELFF
>11|.|.|TRBJ2-7|TRBV7-6
TGTGCCAGCACCCTAAGGGACGAGCAGTACTTC
CASTLRDEQYF
>13|.|TRBD2|TRBJ2-7|TRBV29-1
TGCAGCGTTCGCGGGGGAAGCTCCTACGAGCAGTACTTC
CSVRGGSSYEQYF
>13|.|TRBD1|TRBJ2-7|TRBV29-1
TGCAGCGTCCAGTCAGGGGGTCCCCGCGAGCAGTACTTC
CSVQSGGPREQYF
>16|.|.|TRBJ2-5|TRBV19
TGTGCCAGCAGCTTAGCGACGGGCTTGGGTCAAGAGACCCAGTACTTC
CASSLATGLGQETQYF
>17|.|TRBD2|TRBJ2-6|TRBV11-1
TGTGCCAGCAGCTTAGTCGCGGGGGGGTCTGGGGCCAACGTCCTGACTTTC
CASSLVAGGSGANVLTF
>15|.|.|TRBJ2-5|TRBV7-8
TGTGCCAGCAGCTTAGATGGGGTTATTGCAGAGACCCAGTACTTC
CASSLDGVIAETQYF
>10|few|.|TRBJ2-7|TRBV10-2
TGCGCCAGCAGTGAGTACGAGCAGTACTTC
CASSEYEQYF
>13|.|.|TRBJ2-1|TRBV19
TGTGCCAGTAGTATGGGTAGGCTCAATGAGCAGTTCTTC
CASSMGRLNEQFF
>15|.|.|TRBJ1-6|TRBV13
TGTGCCAGCAGCTGGGGAGGAGGAGATAATTCACCCCTCCACTTT
CASSWGGGDNSPLHF
>14|.|.|TRBJ2-2|TRBV6-1
TGTGCCAGCAGTCTCACTCAGGGTACCGGGGAGCTGTTTTTT
CASSLTQGTGELFF
>14|.|.|TRBJ1-6|TRBV19
TGTGCCAGTATCGGGGCCGGCTATAATTCACCCCTCCACTTT
CASIGAGYNSPLHF
>15|few|.|TRBJ2-1|TRBV11-1
TGTGCCAGCAGCCAGGGTCAAGTCTCCTACAATGAGCAGTTCTTC
CASSQGQVSYNEQFF
>14|.|.|TRBJ2-7|TRBV15
TGTGCCACCAGCAGGAGGGGGAGCTCCTACGAGCAGTACTTC
CATSRRGSSYEQYF